The clone carrying this T cell receptor (beta chain) was counted ten times or more. The antigen is unknown. As to time point: newly diagnosed GD, antithyroid drugs for less than 3 months. PBMC-derived RNA was used for the TCR library. A blood draw put approximately 9 milliliters of peripheral blood into EDTA tubes. The sample originates from a study of regulatory T cells in long-lasting Graves disease. Germline CDR1 MDHEN, CDR2 SYDVKM. V shed 6 bases and J 4 bases; nucleotides not matched to a gene: 6. The CDR3 has 15 amino acids. Study-wide points: The persistent group shared fewer than 3,500 public clonotypes, more than the approximately 890 shared by new patients.

Construction of the TCR beta libraries employed iRepertoire HTBI primers in conjunction with Arm-PCR of CDR3 regions. Authors' data handling: In the combined samples, approximately 64 TRBV and 14 TRBJ segments were identified. Each CDR3 protein is one row after TCRdb ran MiXCR on the multiplex PCR reads. In this record, the V and J calls reflect TCRdb's handling and not the investigators' own analysis. The sample holds roughly 610,000 distinct CDR3 sequences, approximately 15% seen once. A further study also used this sample, focusing on T cells in Graves' hyperthyroidism and ophthalmopathy.

The TCR comes from a woman under 40 with Graves disease. Material: peripheral blood mononuclear cells (PBMCs), obtained at new diagnosis, from a patient treated with antithyroid drugs. This chain links TRBV28 with TRBJ2-6; 7 positions match TRBD2. The chain's CDR3 is CASSRTSAGANVLTF. Here the CDR3 DNA reads TGTGCCAGCAGCCGTACTAGCGCCGGGGCCAACGTCCTGACTTTC.